This T cell receptor beta chain was captured by sequencing in a study of T cell responses to AZD1222 COVID-19 vaccine. This clone was found once. Assay used: immunoSEQ multiplex PCR; TCRdb lists only in-frame clones, some missing. The repertoire consists of about 150,000 clones, with approximately 91% occurring once and the leading ten covering approximately 7.2%. Germline-derived CDR1 and CDR2 are MGHRA and YSYEKL. There are 16 residues in the CDR3. V gave up 0 bases and J gave up 0 bases, with 11 bases separating them. This receptor was identified in an adult who had recovered from COVID-19. V and J are TRBV4-1 and TRBJ1-1; D is ambiguous. Sequenced material: peripheral blood, taken after recovery from COVID-19. The CDR3 DNA follows: TGCGCCAGCAGCCAAGATGGGAGTCACCTGAACACTGAAGCTTTCTTT. Translating it yields CASSQDGSHLNTEAFF.